The 12 T cell receptor beta chains below come from one sample, sequenced in a study of T cell changes during pregnancy in multiple sclerosis. Libraries were prepared by immunoSEQ multiplex PCR; TCRdb keeps only in-frame clonotypes and omits some of them. Of 50,000 to 65,000 clones listed, approximately 90% are singletons. The sequencing used peripheral blood, collected in the second trimester of pregnancy. Receptors originate from a female donor with multiple sclerosis, enrolled in a pregnancy study.

This clone is a singleton in its sample. This chain connects TRBV11-3 to TRBJ2-2; TRBD2 matches at 7 bases. The CDR3 is made up of 13 amino acids. Germline V gene sequence: CDR1 SGHNT, CDR2 YENEEA. Trimming cost V 5 bases and J 7 bases; bases outside gene matches: 4. Here the CDR3 reads CASSPGGYGELFF. DNA for the CDR3: TGTGCCAGCAGCCCGGGGGGTTACGGGGAGCTGTTTTTT. The variable domain in full, completed from reference TRBV11-3 and TRBJ2-2, reads EAGVVQSPRYKIIEKKQPVAFWCNPISGHNTLYWYLQNLGQGPELLIRYENEEAVDDSQLPKDRFSAERLKGVDSTLKIQPAELGDSAVYLCASSPGGYGELFFGEGSRLTVL.

The V and J genes are TRBV25-1 and TRBJ1-2; 7 nucleotides align to TRBD1. CDR3 length equals 12 residues. Germline CDR1 reads MGHDK; CDR2 reads SYGVNS. The V segment lost 7 bases and the J segment 8 bases; nucleotides outside the gene matches: 7. The CDR3 reads CASTDRAGGYTF. The CDR3 nucleotides read TGTGCCAGCACAGACAGGGCTGGGGGCTACACCTTC.

The chain couples TRBV7-3 to TRBJ1-2, with D maybe TRBD1 (5 bases). This CDR3 is 14 amino acids long. V shed 2 bases and J shed 8 bases, with 15 bases lying between them. CDR1 is SGHTA and CDR2 is FQGTGA in the germline V gene. CDR3 loop: CASSLYALREGYTF. The CDR3 DNA reads as TGTGCCAGCAGCTTATACGCACTCAGGGAAGGCTACACCTTC. The whole variable domain, remainder taken from reference TRBV7-3 and TRBJ1-2, is GAGVSQTPSNKVTEKGKYVELRCDPISGHTALYWYRQSLGQGPEFLIYFQGTGAADDSGLPNDRFFAVRPEGSVSTLKIQRTERGDSAVYLCASSLYALREGYTFGSGTRLTVV.

The genes are TRBV4-3 and TRBJ2-3, with D unclear. V lost 0 bases and J 4 bases, leaving 5 bases between the germline ends. The germline V gene encodes CDR1 LGHNA and CDR2 YSLEER. The CDR3 loop spans 13 amino acids. The CDR3 protein is CASSQDKPDTQYF. In nucleotides, the CDR3 is TGCGCCAGCAGCCAAGATAAGCCAGATACGCAGTATTTT.

The rearrangement links TRBV10-3 to TRBJ1-4; D might be TRBD1 (5 bases). Germline V gene data show CDR1 as ENHRY and CDR2 as SYGVKD. The CDR3 contains 11 residues. V lost 8 bases and J 9 bases, leaving 10 bases between the germline ends. CDR3 residues: CAIGAEKKLFF. CDR3 nucleotide sequence: TGTGCCATCGGGGCAGAGAAAAAACTGTTTTTT.

The V gene is TRBV5-1, the J gene TRBJ1-4; 7 nucleotides match TRBD1. The CDR3 covers 14 residues. J lost 8 bases, V lost 2 bases, and 6 bases had no gene match. Looked up from germline, CDR1 is SGHRS and CDR2 is YFSETQ. This chain's CDR3 is CASSFGQEGEKLFF. The CDR3 DNA is TGCGCCAGCAGCTTCGGACAGGAGGGGGAAAAACTGTTTTTT.

V is TRBV7-2 and J is TRBJ2-1; D is perhaps TRBD1 (6 bases). The CDR3 covers 14 residues. Trimming took off 3 bases at V and 9 bases at J, with 15 bases between the two ends. Per the germline V gene, CDR1 is SGHTA and CDR2 is FQGNSA. The CDR3 DNA follows: TGTGCCAGCAGCTTTGGGGGCACAGGGAGTGAGCAGTTCTTC. Its protein product is CASSFGGTGSEQFF.

The rearrangement links TRBV9 to TRBJ2-7, with 7 bases that match TRBD2. CDR1 is SGDLS, CDR2 YYNGEE, per germline. This CDR3 spans 13 amino acids. J was trimmed by 6 bases and V by 2 bases; bases with no gene match: 5. The CDR3 DNA is TGTGCCAGCAGCGTGGGGGGGGAGTCCGAGCAGTACTTC. It yields the protein CASSVGGESEQYF.

The chain joins TRBV5-1 to TRBJ1-2; the match to TRBD1 covers 8 bases. Trimming at V came to 0 bases and at J to 4 bases, leaving 2 bases not matched to a gene. Germline CDR1 reads SGHRS; CDR2 reads YFSETQ. The CDR3 totals 14 residues. The CDR3, as DNA: TGCGCCAGCAGCTTGGGGGACAGGAGCTATGGCTACACCTTC. Translating it yields CASSLGDRSYGYTF.

The chain carries TRBV5-6 and TRBJ2-3, with D tentatively TRBD1 (6 bases). Trimming shortened V by 3 bases and J by 11 bases, and 22 bases separated the two germline ends. From germline, CDR1 is SGHDT and CDR2 YYEEEE. The CDR3 runs 15 residues. CDR3 in amino acids: CASSWGPFIGDQQYF. CDR3 sequence (DNA): TGTGCCAGCAGCTGGGGGCCGTTTATTGGGGATCAGCAGTATTTT.

The rearrangement links TRBV5-4 to TRBJ2-5; D perhaps matches TRBD2 (7 bases). The CDR3 spans 15 residues. V lost 4 bases to trimming and J lost 1 base, with 14 bases between them. Germline V lookup: CDR1 SGHNT, CDR2 YYREEE (reference sequence). The CDR3 here is CASSPPGGTQETQYF. CDR3 nucleotide sequence: TGTGCCAGCAGCCCCCCGGGGGGCACCCAAGAGACCCAGTACTTC.

The CDR3 DNA is TGTGCCAGTAGTATAGTACCAGGCCCCGATCCTGAAGCTTTCTTT. Translated: CASSIVPGPDPEAFF. V gene TRBV19 combines with J gene TRBJ1-1, with D unclear. The CDR3 loop spans 15 amino acids. The germline CDR1 and CDR2 sequences are LNHDA and SQIVND (reference sequence). V gave up 1 base and J gave up 6 bases, with 15 bases separating them.